Included here is one T cell receptor beta chain sequence, with context. The sample originates from a study of blood T cell repertoires in COVID-19. Across the whole study: Samples came from the United States, Italy and Spain, spanning acute and convalescent COVID-19. PBMCs, B-cell-depleted T cells, or T cells were the source of the cDNA or gDNA that made up the material.

The CDR3 totals 12 residues. V was pared by 6 bases and J by 5 bases, with 9 bases between. CDR1 and CDR2 (germline): MNHEY, SVGAGI. Source study methods: Estimation of nucleated cell counts was performed using reference gene primer amplification. The method was immunoSEQ multiplex PCR; TCRdb's version includes in-frame clones alone and lacks a portion of them. That table gives V, J and clone size, and the DNA gave D and trimming. The table includes approximately 100,000 clones, 80% to 95% detected once. The sequencing sample was made of peripheral blood. This sequence was found in a man aged 60-69 years with acute or convalescent COVID-19. V usage is TRBV6-5 and J usage is TRBJ2-3, with D possibly matching TRBD2 (5 bases). CDR3: CASRLEGDTQYF. The CDR3 DNA is TGTGCCAGCAGGCTCGAGGGAGATACGCAGTATTTT.